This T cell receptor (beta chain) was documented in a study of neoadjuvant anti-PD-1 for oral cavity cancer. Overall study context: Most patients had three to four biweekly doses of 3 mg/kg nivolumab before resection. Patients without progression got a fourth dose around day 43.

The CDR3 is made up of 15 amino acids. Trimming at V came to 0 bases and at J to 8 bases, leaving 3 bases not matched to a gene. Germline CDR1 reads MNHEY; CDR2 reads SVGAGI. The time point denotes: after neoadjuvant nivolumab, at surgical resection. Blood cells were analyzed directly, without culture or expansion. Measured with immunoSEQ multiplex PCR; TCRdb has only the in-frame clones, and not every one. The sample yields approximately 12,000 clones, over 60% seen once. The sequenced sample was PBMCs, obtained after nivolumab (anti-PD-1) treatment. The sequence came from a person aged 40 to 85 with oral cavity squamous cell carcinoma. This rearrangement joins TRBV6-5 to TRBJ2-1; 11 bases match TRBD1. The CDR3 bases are TGTGCCAGCAGTTACTCGGGGACAGGGGGTGATGAGCAGTTCTTC. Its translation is CASSYSGTGGDEQFF.